This TCR beta chain was sequenced for a study of T cells in Graves' hyperthyroidism and ophthalmopathy. There are 12 residues in the CDR3. The V and J ends lost 3 bases and 1 base respectively, with 1 base between them. Germline V lookup: CDR1 MDHEN, CDR2 SYDVKM. Amplified TCR beta CDR3 regions came from RNA transcripts. The primer set for the first-round RT-PCR of the TCR CDR3 was HTBI. One entry per CDR3 protein, called by TCRdb with MiXCR from the multiplex PCR reads. The data show more than 500,000 distinct CDR3 sequences, with approximately 15% seen just once and approximately 15% held by the top ten. The hyperthyroidism was newly diagnosed and had lasted under 2 months; the patients were aged 18 to 65. The table lists this clonotype with many counts. Its antigen is not known. General study points: Most thyroid clonotypes expanded above 0.001 appeared in blood too. With a median lead of 6.5 months before onset, the model predicted ophthalmopathy.

The V gene is TRBV28, the J gene TRBJ2-4; D is ambiguous. This sequence was found in a woman in her thirties or forties with Graves' hyperthyroidism. Specimen: blood. CDR3 amino acids: CASSFAKNIQYF. Written as DNA, the CDR3 is TGTGCCAGCAGTTTCGCCAAAAACATTCAGTACTTC.